Included here is one T cell receptor beta chain sequence, with context. Its antigen is undetermined. The CDR3 runs 15 residues. The V gene lost 1 base and the J gene lost 11 bases, with 20 bases spanning the gap. Germline CDR1 reads SEHNR; CDR2 reads FQNEAQ (reference sequence). In patients chosen for sequencing, flow cytometry had shown CD8+CD57+ cell expansion. The blood sampling took place in patients who had so far received no therapy. This sample is part of a study of CD8+CD57+ T cells in acquired aplastic anemia. Study-level findings and limits: Patients versus controls showed no significant CD8+ Simpson's diversity difference. Shared by patients and controls, 25 to 35 CD8+ CDR3s were abundant in patients.

It was genomic DNA that served as the template for profiling TCR beta VDJ and CDR3. TCRdb reanalysed the reads using MiXCR and keeps one entry per CDR3 protein. Of hundreds of thousands of distinct CDR3 sequences in the sample, 82% are singletons; the top ten hold 40% to 55%. The specimen was sorted CD4+, CD8+, or CD8+CD57+ T cells (not recorded which) from PBMCs. The TCR comes from a human donor with aplastic anemia. This rearrangement joins TRBV7-9 to TRBJ1-1, with TRBD1 as a possible D gene (5 bases). The CDR3 region is CASSLVPGGMFFAFF. The CDR3 DNA sequence: TGTGCCAGCAGCTTAGTACCCGGGGGGATGTTTTTTGCTTTCTTT.